The clone carrying this T cell receptor (beta chain) appeared many times. The data were obtained in a study of T cells in Graves' hyperthyroidism and ophthalmopathy. J lost 0 bases, V lost 7 bases, and 5 bases had no gene match. Germline V CDR1 and CDR2: SGHRS, YFSETQ. The CDR3 loop spans 14 amino acids. What was amplified from RNA transcripts were TCR beta CDR3 regions. Carried out on the TCR CDR3, a first-round RT-PCR used the HTBI primer set. MiXCR, run by TCRdb on the multiplex PCR reads, gives a single entry per CDR3 protein. In the table there are hundreds of thousands of distinct CDR3 sequences, about 45% of which are singletons.

The chain employs TRBV5-1 and TRBJ1-2, with 8 bases matching TRBD1. Specimen: peripheral blood or thyroid tissue (not recorded which). The sequence was obtained from an adult man with Graves' disease, either hyperthyroidism or ophthalmopathy (not recorded which). The CDR3, as DNA: TGCGCCAGCGGCGGACAGGGAGCTAACTATGGCTACACCTTC. Residues: CASGGQGANYGYTF.